This T cell receptor (beta chain) stems from a study of response to subunit inactivated influenza vaccine. Comment on this clonotype: Its antigen is not identified.

One entry per CDR3 protein, called by TCRdb with MiXCR from the RT-PCR reads. This sample yields over 150,000 distinct CDR3 sequences, of which 9.5% to 12% are seen a single time; under 40% belongs to the top ten. Overall study findings and caveats: It was suggested by the authors that few new T cells are recruited by each seasonal influenza vaccination.

The sequence derives from a man in his fifties or sixties who received an inactivated influenza vaccine. Sequenced material: CD8+ T cells sorted from PBMCs, taken around 25 months after vaccination.

CDR3 nucleotide sequence: TGTGCCATCAGTGAACAACAGGTCTACTCTGGAAACACCATATATTTT. This sequence encodes CAISEQQVYSGNTIYF. J is TRBJ1-3 and V is TRBV10-3; maybe TRBD1 (5 bases). The germline V gene has CDR1 ENHRY and CDR2 SYGVKD. The length of the CDR3 is 16 residues. Deletions cut 3 bases from V and 0 bases from J, with 12 bases between.